This TCR beta chain appears in the sequencing data of a study of PD-1 blockade in classical Hodgkin lymphoma (dated by TCRdb to 2018 to 2020). About the investigation overall: Nivolumab dosing was 3 mg/kg intravenously every 2 weeks, continuing until either disease progression or unacceptable toxicity. To define a peripheral blood immune signature of response to PD-1 blockade in classical Hodgkin lymphoma, the study combined TCR beta sequencing with CyTOF.

According to the study, the label for this sample's time point signals: cycle 4 day 1 (C4D1), after 5 to 7 weeks of nivolumab. Every trial patient had relapsed after autologous stem cell transplantation, and cohorts A, B and C differed in prior brentuximab vedotin exposure. The trial cohort comprised 56 patients with relapsed/refractory classical Hodgkin lymphoma whose best overall responses were complete response, partial response or progressive disease. Trial patients were treated with single-agent nivolumab in the multi-cohort phase II CheckMate 205 trial. An independent review committee assessed best overall response by applying the 2007 International Working Group response criteria. PBMCs from the trial were collected at three points: immediately before nivolumab initiation (C1D1), and during therapy at cycle 2 day 1 and cycle 4 day 1. After peripheral blood was drawn into 8 mL Vacutainer Cell Preparation Tubes, PBMCs were isolated by centrifugation and then cryopreserved.

General conclusions and limits of the study: Patients starting nivolumab less than 1 year after ASCT had lower diversity and were excluded from later analyses to avoid confounding by immune reconstitution. Baseline diversity similar to that of newly diagnosed patients was observed in trial patients achieving complete response, whereas significantly lower diversity was observed in partial responders and progressors. Baseline TCR diversity was reported to be lower in newly diagnosed patients than in healthy donors and to be lower still in relapsed/refractory patients. The study was limited to a single clinical trial cohort, and causes of repertoire differences, possibly disease activity or prior therapy, remained undefined. A significant rise by C4D1 was seen in CD4+ but not CD8+ TCR diversity (p=0.0027 vs p=0.16), with the rise being most apparent in complete responders (p=0.02).

From the cysteine through the phenylalanine, the CDR3 covers 15 amino acids. The sequence is cut down to CDR3 DNA, 45 bases in frame from base 1. At the junction V is shortened by 4 bases and J by 6 bases, with 15 bases in between. CDR1 and CDR2 are drawn from the germline V gene: SGHVS, FNYEAQ. Of note for this clone: The clone's antigen remains unknown. Base qualities are not recorded, but no much larger clone differs from it by a single base.

Genomic DNA was extracted with the Qiagen DNeasy kit from unsorted PBMCs and from negatively selected CD4+ and CD8+ fractions. Using primers that anneal to V and J segments, immunoSEQ multiplex PCR amplified the TCR beta CDR3 regions. A synthetic immune receptor repertoire was used to minimize amplification bias, and any residual bias was removed computationally once sequencing was done. The authors' analysis ran thus. Custom Python scripts were used to quantify repertoire diversity as the Shannon entropy index. Unsorted, CD4+ and CD8+ repertoires were examined separately, except in combined analyses, for which CD4+ and CD8+ sequences were merged in silico. Clonal expansion was defined as at least a 2-fold frequency increase after treatment relative to C1D1, with a pseudocount of 0.5 for undetected baseline clones. Clones with 0 or 1 copy at C1D1 were defined as singleton clones, while clones with 2 or more copies were defined as non-singleton clones. Clones expanded in unsorted samples were assigned a CD4+, CD8+ or unknown annotation through matching of protein sequences in sorted samples from the same patient. Wilcoxon tests on paired samples were used to test changes in diversity from C1D1 to C4D1. What TCRdb holds here is the immuneACCESS table cut down to in-frame rearrangements. Part of the clones is not present; checked against another copy, under half of the missing clones reflect an unresolved V gene, and the others are unexplained. V and J calls plus clone size are reproduced from that table; the DNA served to infer D and trimming. Within this sample are about 33,000 clones, with around three quarters of them counted one time only. The ten biggest clones cover around 3.6% of the sample.

Sequences were derived from peripheral blood mononuclear cells (PBMCs), sampled before the fourth cycle of nivolumab. The sequence was obtained from a human donor with classical Hodgkin lymphoma. The chain employs TRBV7-6 and TRBJ2-2; the best D guess is TRBD1, with 6 bases matching. CDR3 sequence: CASSSRQEGAGELFF. In nucleotide form, the sequence is TGTGCCAGCAGCTCTCGACAGGAAGGGGCCGGGGAGCTGTTTTTT.